This T cell receptor (beta chain) was observed in a study of blood T cells in healthy people across ages. The CDR3 contains 13 residues. The germline CDR1 and CDR2 sequences are KGHSH and LQKENI. Comments on this clonotype: Its antigen remains unidentified. The junction and the germline gene differ at one end; a read error may be behind it.

Sample-barcoded 5' priming and a J-beta primer mix drove a second PCR of about 6 to 11 cycles. TCRdb used MiXCR to reprocess the 5' RACE reads, holding one entry per CDR3 protein. The table shows about 620,000 distinct CDR3 sequences, with 45% to 60% occurring only once. Whole-study results and caveats: Naive and antigen-experienced cells could not be conclusively compared, given unsorted PBMCs. The fall in TCR beta diversity per million T cells was roughly linear with age. Investigators treated diversity estimates from one million T cells as underestimates.

The sample consisted of blood. The sequence was collected from a woman over 75 in good health. The chain employs TRBV18 and TRBJ2-3; D might be TRBD1 (5 bases). The CDR3 loop reads CACSIPGTDTQYF. CDR3 nucleotide sequence: TGTGCCTGCTCAATACCAGGGACAGATACGCAGTATTTT.